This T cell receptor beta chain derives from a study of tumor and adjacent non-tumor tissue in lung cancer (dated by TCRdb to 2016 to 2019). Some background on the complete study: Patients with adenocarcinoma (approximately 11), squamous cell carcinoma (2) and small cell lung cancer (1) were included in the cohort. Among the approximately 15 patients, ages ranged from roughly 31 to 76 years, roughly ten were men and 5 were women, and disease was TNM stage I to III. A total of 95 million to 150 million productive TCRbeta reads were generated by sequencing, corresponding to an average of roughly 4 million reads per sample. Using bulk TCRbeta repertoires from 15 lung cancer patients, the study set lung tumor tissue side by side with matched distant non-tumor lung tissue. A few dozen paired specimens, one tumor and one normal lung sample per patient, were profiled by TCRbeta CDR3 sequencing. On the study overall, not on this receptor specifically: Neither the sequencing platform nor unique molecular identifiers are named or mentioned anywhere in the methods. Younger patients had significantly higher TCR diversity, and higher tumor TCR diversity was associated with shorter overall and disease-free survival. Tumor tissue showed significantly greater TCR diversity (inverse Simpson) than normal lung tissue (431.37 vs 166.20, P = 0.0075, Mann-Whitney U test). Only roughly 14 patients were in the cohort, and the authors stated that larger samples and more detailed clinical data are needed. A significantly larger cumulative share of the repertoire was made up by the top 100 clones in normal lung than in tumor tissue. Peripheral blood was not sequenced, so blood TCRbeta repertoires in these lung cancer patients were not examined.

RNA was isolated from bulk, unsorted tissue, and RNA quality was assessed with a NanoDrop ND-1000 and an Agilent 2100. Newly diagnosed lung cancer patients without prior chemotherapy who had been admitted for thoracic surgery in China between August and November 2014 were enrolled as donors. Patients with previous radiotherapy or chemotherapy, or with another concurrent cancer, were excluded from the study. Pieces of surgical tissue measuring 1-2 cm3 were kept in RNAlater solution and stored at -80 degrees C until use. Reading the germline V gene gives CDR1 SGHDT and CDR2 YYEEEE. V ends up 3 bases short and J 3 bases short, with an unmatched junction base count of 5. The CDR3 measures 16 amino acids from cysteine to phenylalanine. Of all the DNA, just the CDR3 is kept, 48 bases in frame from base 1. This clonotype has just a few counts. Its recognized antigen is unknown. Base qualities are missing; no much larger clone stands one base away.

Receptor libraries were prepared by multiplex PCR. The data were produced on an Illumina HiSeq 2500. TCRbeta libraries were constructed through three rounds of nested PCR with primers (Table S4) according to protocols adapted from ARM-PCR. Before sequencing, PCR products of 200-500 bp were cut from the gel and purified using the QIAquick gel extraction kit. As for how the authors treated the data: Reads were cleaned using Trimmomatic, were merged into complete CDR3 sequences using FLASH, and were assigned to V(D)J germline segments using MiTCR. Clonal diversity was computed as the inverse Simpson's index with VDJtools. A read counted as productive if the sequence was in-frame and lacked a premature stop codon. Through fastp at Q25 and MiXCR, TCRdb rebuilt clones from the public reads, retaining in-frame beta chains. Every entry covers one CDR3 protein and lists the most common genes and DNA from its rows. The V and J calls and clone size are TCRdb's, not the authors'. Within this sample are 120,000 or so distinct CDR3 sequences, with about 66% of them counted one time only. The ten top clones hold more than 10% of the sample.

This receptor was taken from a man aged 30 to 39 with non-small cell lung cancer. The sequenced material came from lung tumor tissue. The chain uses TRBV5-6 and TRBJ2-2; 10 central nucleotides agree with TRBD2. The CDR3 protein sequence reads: CASSYLAGADTGELFF. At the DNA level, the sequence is TGTGCCAGCAGCTACCTAGCGGGAGCCGACACCGGGGAGCTGTTTTTT. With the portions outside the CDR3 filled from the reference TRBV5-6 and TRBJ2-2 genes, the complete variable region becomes DAGVTQSPTHLIKTRGQQVTLRCSPKSGHDTVSWYQQALGQGPQFIFQYYEEEERQRGNFPDRFSGHQFPNYSSELNVNALLLGDSALYLCASSYLAGADTGELFFGEGSRLTVL.